This T cell receptor beta chain was sequenced during a study of cytomegalovirus exposure and HLA in healthy donors. Trimming cost V 4 bases and J 2 bases, with 15 bases left between them. CDR1 is SGHAT and CDR2 is FQNNGV in the germline V gene. This CDR3 contains 15 residues. Each donor was healthy, and each was a bone marrow donor. A multiplex PCR was run with 60 Vbeta primers and 13 Jbeta primers. Repertoires were generated with immunoSEQ multiplex PCR, while TCRdb's copy carries only in-frame clones and drops some. The listing records 150,000 to 250,000 clones. In regard to this clone: Its antigen is undetermined.

Study-level results: Testing in vitro showed a few CMV-associated chains specific for CMV antigens. Available immune exposure information covered CMV serostatus only. A later analysis associated approximately 17,000 TCR beta sequences with HLA alleles at a 0.05 false discovery rate.

The TCR comes from a boy under 18 in good health and CMV-seronegative. Sequencing input: PBMCs. V is TRBV11-2 and J is TRBJ2-7; D may be TRBD1 (6 bases). CDR3 region: CASSSLGDKPYEQYF. DNA of the CDR3: TGTGCCAGCAGCTCATTGGGGGACAAACCCTACGAGCAGTACTTC.